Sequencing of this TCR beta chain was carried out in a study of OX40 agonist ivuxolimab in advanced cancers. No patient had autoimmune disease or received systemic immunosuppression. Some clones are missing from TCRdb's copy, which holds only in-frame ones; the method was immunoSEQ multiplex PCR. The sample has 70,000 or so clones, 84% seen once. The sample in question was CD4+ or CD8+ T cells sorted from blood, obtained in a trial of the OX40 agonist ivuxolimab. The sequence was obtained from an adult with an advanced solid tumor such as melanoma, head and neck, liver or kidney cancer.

CDR3 protein: CASSPRVPSGEQYF. In DNA form, the CDR3 reads TGTGCCAGTAGTCCACGGGTCCCTTCGGGCGAGCAGTACTTC. This chain uses TRBV19 with TRBJ2-7; the D is unclear. Trimming took off 5 bases at V and 6 bases at J, with 17 bases between the two ends. This CDR3 contains 14 residues. Germline V CDR1 and CDR2: LNHDA, SQIVND (reference sequence).